This TCR beta chain was captured in a study of blood T cell repertoires in COVID-19. Across the whole study: Italy, Spain and the United States were the sources of the convalescent and acute COVID-19 samples.

Libraries were prepared by immunoSEQ multiplex PCR; TCRdb keeps only in-frame clonotypes and omits some of them. This sample carries 70,000 to 95,000 clones, around 80% of them seen once, and the ten largest clones take 12%. The V end lost 4 bases, the J end lost 8 bases, and 12 bases lay between the germline ends. Germline CDR1 and CDR2: SNHLY and FYNNEI. CDR3 length: 12 amino acids. The V and J genes are TRBV2 and TRBJ2-7; tentatively, D is TRBD2 (6 bases). Sequencing was performed on peripheral blood. This clonotype originated in a woman aged 35 to 49 with active or convalescent COVID-19. In nucleotides, the CDR3 is TGTGCCAGCAGTGTGGAGGGAATCAAGCAGTACTTC. This translates into CASSVEGIKQYF.